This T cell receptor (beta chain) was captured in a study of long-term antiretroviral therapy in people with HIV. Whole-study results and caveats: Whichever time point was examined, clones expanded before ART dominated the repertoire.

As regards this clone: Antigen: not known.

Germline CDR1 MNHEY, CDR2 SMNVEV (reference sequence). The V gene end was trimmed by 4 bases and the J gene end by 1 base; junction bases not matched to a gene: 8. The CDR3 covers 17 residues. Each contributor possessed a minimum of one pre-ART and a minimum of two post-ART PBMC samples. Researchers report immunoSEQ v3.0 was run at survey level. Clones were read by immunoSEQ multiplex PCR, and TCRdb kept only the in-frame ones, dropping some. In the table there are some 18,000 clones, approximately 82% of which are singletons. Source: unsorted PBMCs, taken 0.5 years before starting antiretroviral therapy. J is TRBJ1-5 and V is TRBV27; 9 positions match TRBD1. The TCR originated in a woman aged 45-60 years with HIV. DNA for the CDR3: TGTGCCAGCAGTTCGACCGGACAGGGGATAAGCAATCAGCCCCAGCATTTT. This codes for CASSSTGQGISNQPQHF.